These 17 T cell receptor beta chains originate from one sample sequenced in a study of T cells after yellow fever vaccination. TCRdb re-analysed the 5' RACE reads in MiXCR, keeping a single row per CDR3 protein. The profile covers about 580,000 distinct CDR3 sequences, with around 16% appearing a single time and roughly 17% taken by the ten largest. Sequenced material: PBMCs, taken less than 6 days after the first yellow fever vaccination. The receptors come from a man younger than 35 who received the YFV17D yellow fever vaccine.

The V and J genes are TRBV7-9 and TRBJ2-1; the match to TRBD1 covers 8 bases. The CDR3 loop spans 13 amino acids. V lost 5 bases to trimming and J lost 8 bases; unmatched junction nucleotides: 5. CDR1 is SEHNR and CDR2 is FQNEAQ in the germline V gene (reference sequence). This chain's CDR3 is CASSHRTGHEQFF. The CDR3 bases are TGTGCCAGCAGCCACCGGACAGGGCATGAGCAGTTCTTC. Looking up the rest from reference TRBV7-9 and TRBJ2-1 gives the full variable domain: DTGVSQNPRHKITKRGQNVTFRCDPISEHNRLYWYRQTLGQGPEFLTYFQNEAQLEKSRLLSDRFSAERPKGSFSTLEIQRTEQGDSAMYLCASSHRTGHEQFFGPGTRLTVL.

There are a few counts of this clonotype. This chain joins TRBV29-1 and TRBJ2-2; 8 positions match TRBD1. V lost 5 bases and J lost 5; bases outside the gene matches: 7. The germline V gene has CDR1 SQVTM and CDR2 ANQGSEA. The CDR3 is 14 residues long. CDR3 protein: CSVIQGALTGELFF. The CDR3 DNA follows: TGCAGCGTTATTCAGGGGGCTTTAACCGGGGAGCTGTTTTTT.

This clonotype has at least ten counts. The gene calls are TRBV19 and TRBJ2-1, with D unresolved. The CDR3 consists of 14 residues. Between the trimmed V and J ends, which lost 5 bases and 3 bases, there was a span of 11 bases. Per germline, CDR1 LNHDA and CDR2 SQIVND (reference sequence). The CDR3 reads CASSGGPLYNEQFF. For the CDR3, the DNA is TGTGCCAGTAGTGGTGGTCCCCTCTACAATGAGCAGTTCTTC.

This clonotype was counted only a few times. This chain joins TRBV9 and TRBJ2-3; 7 nucleotides align to TRBD2. CDR1 SGDLS and CDR2 YYNGEE come from the germline V gene. CDR3 length: 14 residues. V trimming: 2 bases; J trimming: 1 base; junction bases outside the gene matches: 1. The CDR3 is CASSVTSGTDTQYF. Written as DNA, the CDR3 is TGTGCCAGCAGCGTTACTAGCGGCACAGATACGCAGTATTTT. Based on the CDR3 plus reference TRBV9 and TRBJ2-3, the full variable domain is DSGVTQTPKHLITATGQRVTLRCSPRSGDLSVYWYQQSLDQGLQFLIQYYNGEERAKGNILERFSAQQFPDLHSELNLSSLELGDSALYFCASSVTSGTDTQYFGPGTRLTVL.

In its sample, this clonotype was seen a few times. This chain links TRBV6-2 or TRBV6-3 with TRBJ2-1; possible D gene TRBD1, 5 bases. Per germline, CDR1 MNHEY and CDR2 SVGEGT. V was pared by 6 bases and J by 9 bases, with 12 bases between. The CDR3 totals 12 residues. CDR3 coding DNA: TGTGCCAGCAGCTCAGGGTCTCGTGAGCAGTTCTTC. Its translation: CASSSGSREQFF.

This clonotype was seen a handful of times. The gene calls are TRBV5-1 and TRBJ2-6; D gene uncertain. The ends were cut back, 3 bases at V and 0 bases at J, with 7 bases in the middle. The length of the CDR3 is 15 residues. Germline lookup yields CDR1 SGHRS and CDR2 YFSETQ. The CDR3 DNA reads as TGCGCCAGCAGCTGGCTTAACTCTGGGGCCAACGTCCTGACTTTC. This translates into CASSWLNSGANVLTF. The complete variable domain, with remaining parts taken from reference TRBV5-1 and TRBJ2-6, reads KAGVTQTPRYLIKTRGQQVTLSCSPISGHRSVSWYQQTPGQGLQFLFEYFSETQRNKGNFPGRFSGRQFSNSRSEMNVSTLELGDSALYLCASSWLNSGANVLTFGAGSRLTVL.

The rearrangement uses TRBV20-1 and TRBJ1-4; weak D call: TRBD1 (6 bases). Germline CDR1 reads DFQATT; CDR2 reads SNEGSKA (reference sequence). The V and J ends lost 6 bases and 3 bases respectively, with 11 bases between them. The CDR3 has 13 residues. The CDR3 coding sequence is TGCAGTGCCAGGGGTGAAGCTAATGAAAAACTGTTTTTT. Its translation: CSARGEANEKLFF.

The CDR3 DNA is TGCGCCAGCAGCTTGGTAGTATCCAAAGGAACTGAAGCTTTCTTT. Protein sequence: CASSLVVSKGTEAFF. The gene calls are TRBV5-1 and TRBJ1-1, with unresolved D. Germline-derived CDR1 and CDR2 are SGHRS and YFSETQ. Trimming took 0 bases from V and 5 from J, leaving 14 bases between them. This CDR3 region has 15 residues. The full variable domain, in which reference TRBV5-1 and TRBJ1-1 provide the parts outside the CDR3, is KAGVTQTPRYLIKTRGQQVTLSCSPISGHRSVSWYQQTPGQGLQFLFEYFSETQRNKGNFPGRFSGRQFSNSRSEMNVSTLELGDSALYLCASSLVVSKGTEAFFGQGTRLTVV.

DNA of the CDR3: TGTGCCAGCAGCTTAGAAGGGCAGCAACTCGGATCAACTAATGAAAAACTGTTTTTT. Protein: CASSLEGQQLGSTNEKLFF. V gene TRBV11-2 combines with J gene TRBJ1-4; D remains unclear. The germline V gene has CDR1 SGHAT and CDR2 FQNNGV. The CDR3 loop spans 19 amino acids. Trimming took 0 bases from V and 0 from J, leaving 17 bases between them.

V and J are TRBV6-1 and TRBJ2-1; 12 bases line up with TRBD2. Per germline, CDR1 MNHNS and CDR2 SASEGT. With 3 bases clipped from V and 9 bases from J, the junction kept 9 bases outside the gene matches. CDR3 length: 16 residues. CDR3 region: CASSDDARLAGAEQFF. In nucleotides, the CDR3 is TGTGCCAGCAGTGACGATGCTCGACTAGCGGGGGCTGAGCAGTTCTTC.

This clonotype was seen a handful of times. The V call is TRBV20-1, the J call TRBJ1-1, with D maybe TRBD1 (5 bases). V lost 0 bases and J lost 1, with 9 bases in between. CDR1 DFQATT and CDR2 SNEGSKA come from the germline V gene (reference sequence). This CDR3 comprises 14 residues. CDR3 in amino acids: CSARDPDRNTEAFF. CDR3 nucleotides: TGCAGTGCTAGAGATCCTGACAGGAACACTGAAGCTTTCTTT.

This clonotype showed up just a few times. The chain joins TRBV6-5 to TRBJ1-6; D not resolved. This CDR3 is built from 17 residues. Germline V CDR1 and CDR2: MNHEY, SVGAGI. Trimming removed 2 bases from V and 7 bases from J, with 18 bases in between. The CDR3 is CASSYPGKVSKNSPLHF. The CDR3 DNA reads TGTGCCAGCAGTTACCCCGGGAAAGTCTCAAAAAATTCACCCCTCCACTTT.

The chain is built from TRBV7-8 and TRBJ2-1, with 10 bases identical to TRBD2. V was clipped by 2 bases and J by 6 bases; unmatched bases: 7. CDR1 SGHVS and CDR2 FQNEAQ come from the germline V gene. The CDR3 covers 16 residues. In nucleotides, the CDR3 is TGTGCCAGCAGCTTATTACTAGCGGGGACTCGCAATGAGCAGTTCTTC. Amino acid sequence: CASSLLLAGTRNEQFF.

This chain joins TRBV20-1 and TRBJ1-4; unclear D gene. The germline V gene encodes CDR1 DFQATT and CDR2 SNEGSKA (reference sequence). Between the trimmed V and J ends, which lost 6 bases and 5 bases, there was a span of 10 bases. This CDR3 is 12 amino acids long. The DNA for the CDR3 is TGCAGTGCCCCCCGCCCAAATGAAAAACTGTTTTTT. It translates to CSAPRPNEKLFF.

The genes are TRBV20-1 and TRBJ1-2; D call uncertain. Trimming stripped 0 bases from V and 4 bases from J, with 3 bases between. Germline V lookup: CDR1 DFQATT, CDR2 SNEGSKA (reference sequence). CDR3 size: 11 residues. DNA of the CDR3: TGCAGTGCTAGAGAATCCTATGGCTACACCTTC. It codes for CSARESYGYTF.

This clonotype was picked up a small number of times. The chain links TRBV6-1 to TRBJ1-2; D uncertain. This CDR3 is 16 amino acids long. In germline, CDR1 is MNHNS, CDR2 SASEGT. Trimming pared 5 bases from V and 4 bases from J, leaving 20 bases between. The CDR3 DNA reads as TGTGCCAGCAGTAGGCGCCACCACGGACGGATCTATGGCTACACCTTC. Amino acid sequence: CASSRRHHGRIYGYTF.

This clonotype was picked up a small number of times. The V call is TRBV20-1, the J call TRBJ2-7; D might be TRBD1 (6 bases). The CDR3 has 12 residues. V lost 3 bases and J 3 bases, leaving 9 bases between the germline ends. CDR1 and CDR2 (germline): DFQATT, SNEGSKA (reference sequence). CDR3 DNA: TGCAGTGCTAGCCTGGACAGCTACGAGCAGTACGTC. Protein sequence: CSASLDSYEQYV.